The clone carrying this T cell receptor (beta chain) was found a few times. The target antigen is unknown. This record belongs to a study of cytomegalovirus exposure and HLA in healthy donors. With 60 Vbeta and 13 Jbeta primers, the PCR was carried out. Only in-frame clones appear in the TCRdb table, and some are missing; sequencing was by immunoSEQ multiplex PCR. Of approximately 90,000 clones listed, roughly three quarters are singletons. Germline CDR1 is MDHEN and CDR2 is SYDVKM. The CDR3 runs to 13 residues. Trimming removed 5 bases from V and 3 bases from J, with 11 bases in between. Findings and caveats of the study: One variant, a missense change in DCLRE1C, was linked in a later analysis to TCR beta V- and J-gene trimming. The sole available immune exposure information was CMV serostatus. The study put about 180 TCR beta chains on its list as cytomegalovirus-associated. Analysis was performed later, and it showed HLA-associated TCR beta chains to be more clonally expanded than equally common others.

The clonotype was recovered from a man aged 40-49 years in good health and CMV-seronegative. Sequenced: PBMCs. J is TRBJ2-7 and V is TRBV28; tentative D call: TRBD2 (5 bases). The CDR3 loop reads CASSPGEVYEQYF. As DNA, the CDR3 is TGTGCCAGCAGTCCCGGGGAAGTCTACGAGCAGTACTTC.